This T cell receptor (beta chain) was sequenced during a study of cytomegalovirus exposure and HLA in healthy donors (dated by TCRdb to about 2017). Turning to the overall study: In an earlier analysis of 450 to 750 of the donors, 250 to 350 Gb of sequence data and 117 million unique TCR beta sequences from about 190 million T cells were reported. Approximately 300 gigabases of sequencing data and approximately 92 million unique TCR sequences made up an early release that covered approximately 620 HLA-typed donors. The genetic ancestry cluster associated with self-reported Caucasian donors included approximately 85% of the roughly 400 genotyped donors. The aim of the study was to test whether cataloging public T cell receptors could identify signatures of past pathogen exposure. The study used immunosequencing to profile the T cell repertoires of approximately 630 subjects and linked those repertoires to cytomegalovirus serostatus. Besides the first cohort of under 700 subjects, a separate validation cohort made up of around 120 different subjects was used. To predict cytomegalovirus infection status, the study combined high-throughput TCR immunosequencing, statistical association of individual TCRs with disease status, and machine learning. To study patterns of TCR occurrence, a later analysis re-analyzed previously published TCR beta repertoires from 500 to 850 donors and added high-resolution HLA genotyping. Rather than drawing on any new phenotypic data, the later analysis identified candidate immune exposures from TCR beta sequences and the way those sequences occurred across donors. An earlier analysis of approximately 630 of the donors applied high-throughput TCR beta sequencing to assess whether each TCR beta V gene segment acted as functional or pseudogenic. Donor age, sex, ethnicity and CMV serostatus were compiled alongside the repertoire data. A later genetic analysis took genome-wide SNP genotypes for about three fifths of the 666 donors and used that subset as a discovery cohort. Every discovery cohort repertoire had been produced on one sequencing platform. HLA typing included class I and class II loci at four-digit resolution. Typing coverage varied by locus: roughly 629-640 donors for A, B, C, DRB1 and DQB1; 522 for DQA1; some 610 for DPA1; about 450 for DPB1. Roughly 5 DR-DQ haplotypes were handled as single units for association and clustering, since linkage in the cohort was strong. Among around 400 genotyped donors of the cohort, an average of roughly 230,000 unique TCR beta nucleotide sequences was sequenced per donor, of which 15% to 20% were non-productive.

As to this clone: Its antigen target is currently unknown. No quality values exist for individual bases; no much larger clone is one base distant.

Trimming at the junction amounts to 0 bases on V and 10 bases on J, and the germline ends lie 16 bases apart. From cysteine to phenylalanine, the CDR3 is 15 amino acids long. The entry retains the CDR3 DNA only, 45 bases that are in frame from base 1. CDR1 and CDR2 are drawn from the germline V gene (reference sequence): GTSNPN, SVGIG. Receptors were amplified or captured by the immunoSEQ multiplex PCR assay. The multiplex PCR relied on a mix of 60 forward primers for TCR Vbeta segments and 13 reverse primers for TCR Jbeta segments. Amplification of the CDR3 region of rearranged TCR beta genes was performed with a multiplex PCR assay on genomic DNA. The amplified TCR beta libraries were sequenced on the Illumina HiSeq System as 87-base-pair reads. Under the source paper's analysis protocol: In a later analysis, 77 million or so unique TCR beta chains were counted across the 500 to 850 repertoires, and roughly 11 million of these chains were shared by at least two donors. To remove PCR and sequencing errors, raw reads were error-corrected and collapsed into unique sequences using a nearest-neighbor algorithm that merged closely related sequences. Alignment of CDR3 sequences to IMGT reference sequences was used to assign V, D and J gene segments. Each retained sequence needed at least a six-nucleotide match to both a V gene segment and a J gene segment. Rearrangements were classified as productive when the CDR3 lacked stop codons and remained in frame with V and J, and all other rearrangements were classified as non-productive. Following IMGT convention, CDR3 was defined as the stretch from the second conserved V-encoded cysteine to the conserved J-encoded phenylalanine. In an earlier analysis of roughly 610 of the donors, sequences lacking an unambiguous match to a single V gene segment were excluded. In an earlier analysis of approximately 560 of the donors, a V segment was called functional when productive rearrangements were above 56.7%, and segregating when the standard deviation between donors exceeded 5%. A statistical classification framework was built for diagnosing cytomegalovirus status from the catalog of TCR beta chain sequences. In a later analysis, V and J genes were assigned by comparing TCR nucleotide sequences against IMGT/GENE-DB human TR gene sequences. Using the TCRdist pipeline, a later analysis assigned CDR3 sequences along with most-parsimonious VDJ recombination scenarios. In a later analysis, each TCR beta chain was defined by its CDR3 amino acid sequence together with its V-gene family, and reads lacking a unique V-gene family were excluded. To address suspected cross-contamination and a sequencing artifact, a later analysis removed under 600 highly shared, low-generation-probability nucleotide sequences. A later analysis calculated a clonal expansion index for each public chain from normalized within-repertoire ranks of inferred template counts. Generation probabilities in a later analysis came from a VDJ recombination model fitted to out-of-frame rearrangements, and those results were checked against IGoR. In a later analysis, hypergeometric tests were used to score TCR-TCR, TCR-HLA and TCR-CMV co-occurrence, with a repertoire-size bias correction applied to TCR pairs. A later analysis estimated false discovery rates by permuting HLA or CMV assignments 20 times. A later analysis grouped co-occurring TCRs with DBSCAN, adding TCRdist sequence similarity when clustering within HLA-allele-positive subsets. Repertoires with fewer than 30,000 or more than 120,000 public chains, plus five repertoires with anomalous nucleotide sharing, were excluded from co-occurrence clustering. The source is immuneACCESS, and TCRdb retained only in-frame sequences with V and J called. Part of the clones is not carried over; for the studies checked, unresolved V genes explain less than half of this, and the remainder is unexplained. V and J calls and clone size come straight from that table; D and trimming were deduced from the DNA. Recorded for this sample are about 170,000 clones; 80% of them occurred a single time. Around 4.3% of the sample lies in the top ten.

Study-wide conclusions, independent of this receptor: In an earlier analysis of about 550 of the donors, most TCR beta V segments were observed in productive rearrangements about 87% or about 30% of the time, broadly matching IMGT annotations. Assigning TCR associations to individual alleles was difficult when HLA alleles, especially DR and DQ, strongly co-occurred. Correlated functional status among segregating V segments might reflect linkage disequilibrium, but an unknown experimental factor could not be ruled out. According to a later genetic analysis, donors in an Asian-associated ancestry cluster had fewer N-insertions in productive TCRs than the approximately 630-donor mean. Across donors, most TCR sequences were observed very rarely, whereas some public TCRs were present in many individuals. In vitro tests confirmed that a few of the cytomegalovirus-associated TCR beta chains recognize cytomegalovirus antigens. Because counts were too low, roughly 17 rarely observed V segments, including chromosome 9 orphons, were left out of the earlier analysis of roughly 600 of the donors. A later analysis found that TCR association rates varied across HLA loci, with DRB1 alleles showing the most associated TCRs and HLA-C alleles the fewest. The 87-base-pair reads could not distinguish some IMGT-functional V segments, including TRBV6-2 and TRBV6-3, so those segments were excluded. Because HLA typing was missing for some donors at each locus, association tests included only the typed subset. In the study, 150 to 200 TCR beta chains were listed as associated with cytomegalovirus. Presence/absence analyses assumed roughly uniform sequencing depth across donors, an assumption that may not hold. In a later analysis, HLA-associated TCR beta chains showed more clonal expansion and lower generation probabilities than non-associated chains that were equally common. CMV serostatus was the only immune exposure information available for the cohort. Specific HLA alleles were associated with roughly 17,000 TCR beta sequences at a false discovery rate of 0.05 in a later analysis. A group of highly shared sequence variants was considered likely to be a technical artifact of the sequencing pipeline. The classifier was reported to diagnose cytomegalovirus status with high specificity and sensitivity in both the original cohort and the validation cohort. A further reported finding was that TCR beta sequences accurately predicted the HLA-A and HLA-B alleles for most subjects in the first cohort. A later analysis reported that several top co-occurrence clusters appeared linked to parvovirus B19, influenza, CMV and Epstein-Barr virus. V-gene and J-gene trimming of TCR beta chains was associated with a missense DCLRE1C variant in a later genetic analysis, and the association was replicated in an independent cohort. This cohort had only TCR beta chains sequenced, and the lack of alpha or paired-chain data limited which features could be detected. In a later analysis, most CMV-associated TCR beta chains were found to appear HLA-restricted, with HLA associations seemingly driven largely by CMV exposure. The authors suggested that the approach could potentially be generalized to other disease states and immunological phenotypes.

The cohort consisted of some 730 healthy bone marrow donors. Cohort members were all nominally healthy when sampled, although unrecorded immune exposures were likely present. The donor tested CMV seropositive, placing the donor among the 290 or so seropositive members of the cohort. A peripheral blood sample was collected from each donor, and TCR beta sequencing was performed on peripheral blood mononuclear cells. The Qiagen DNeasy Blood Extraction Kit was used to extract genomic DNA from the blood cell samples. The sequence joins TRBV30 to TRBJ1-6, with the D gene too uncertain to name. The receptor comes from a woman aged 50 to 60 in good health and CMV-seropositive. The material sequenced was PBMCs. The CDR3 is CAWSVQGTVQSPLHF. The DNA sequence is given as TGTGCCTGGAGTGTACAAGGAACAGTACAATCACCCCTCCACTTT. When the CDR3 is completed using the reference TRBV30 and TRBJ1-6 genes on either side, the full variable domain is SQTIHQWPATLVQPVGSPLSLECTVEGTSNPNLYWYRQAAGRGLQLLFYSVGIGQISSEVPQNLSASRPQDRQFILSSKKLLLSDSGFYLCAWSVQGTVQSPLHFGNGTRLTVT.